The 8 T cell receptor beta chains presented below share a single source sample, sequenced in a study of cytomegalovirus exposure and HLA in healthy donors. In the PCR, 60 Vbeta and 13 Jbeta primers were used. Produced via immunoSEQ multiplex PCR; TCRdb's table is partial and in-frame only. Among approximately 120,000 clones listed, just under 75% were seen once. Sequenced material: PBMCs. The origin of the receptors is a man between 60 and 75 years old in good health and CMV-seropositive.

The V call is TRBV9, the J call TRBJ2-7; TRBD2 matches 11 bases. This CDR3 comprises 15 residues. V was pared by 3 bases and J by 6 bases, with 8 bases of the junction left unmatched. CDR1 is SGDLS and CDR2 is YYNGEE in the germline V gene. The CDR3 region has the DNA TGTGCCAGCAGCGCGGGACTAGCGGACCTCTCCGAGCAGTACTTC. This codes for CASSAGLADLSEQYF.

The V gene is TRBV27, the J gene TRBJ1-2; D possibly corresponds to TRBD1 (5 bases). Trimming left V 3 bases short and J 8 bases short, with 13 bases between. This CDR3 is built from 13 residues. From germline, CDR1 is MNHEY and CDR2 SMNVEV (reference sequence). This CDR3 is CASSFPGGDGYTF. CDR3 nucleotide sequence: TGTGCCAGCAGTTTCCCCGGGGGGGACGGCTACACCTTC.

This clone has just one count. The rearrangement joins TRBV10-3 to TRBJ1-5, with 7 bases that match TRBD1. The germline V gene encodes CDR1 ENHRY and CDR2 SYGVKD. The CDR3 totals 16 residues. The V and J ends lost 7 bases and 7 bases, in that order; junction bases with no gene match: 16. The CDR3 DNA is TGTGCCATCACTGGGGGCAGGGGGGTTTTTCGACAGCCCCAGCATTTT. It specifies CAITGGRGVFRQPQHF.

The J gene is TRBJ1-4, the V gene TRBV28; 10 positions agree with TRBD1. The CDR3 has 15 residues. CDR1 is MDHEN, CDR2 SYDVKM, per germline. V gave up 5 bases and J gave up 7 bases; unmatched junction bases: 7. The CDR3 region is CASSPGDRGIEKLFF. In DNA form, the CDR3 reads TGTGCCAGCAGTCCAGGGGACAGGGGTATTGAAAAACTGTTTTTT.

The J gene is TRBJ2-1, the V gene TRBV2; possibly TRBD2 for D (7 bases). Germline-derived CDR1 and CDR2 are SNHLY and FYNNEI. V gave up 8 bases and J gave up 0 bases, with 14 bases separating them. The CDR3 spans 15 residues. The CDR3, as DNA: TGTGCCAGCGGTGGGGCGGGGGCCTCCTACAATGAGCAGTTCTTC. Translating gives CASGGAGASYNEQFF.

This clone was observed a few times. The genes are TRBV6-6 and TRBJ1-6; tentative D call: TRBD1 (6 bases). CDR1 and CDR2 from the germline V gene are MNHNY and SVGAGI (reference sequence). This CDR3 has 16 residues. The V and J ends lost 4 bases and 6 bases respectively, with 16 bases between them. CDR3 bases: TGTGCCAGCAGTTCAAATCCCGGGGGGGCTAATTCACCCCTCCACTTT. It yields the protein CASSSNPGGANSPLHF.

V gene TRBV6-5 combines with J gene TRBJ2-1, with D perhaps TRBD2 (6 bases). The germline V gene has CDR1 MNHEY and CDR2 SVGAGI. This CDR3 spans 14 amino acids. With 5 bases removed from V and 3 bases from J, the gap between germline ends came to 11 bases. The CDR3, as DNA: TGTGCCAGCAGTGCATCGGGGGACTACAATGAGCAGTTCTTC. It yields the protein CASSASGDYNEQFF.

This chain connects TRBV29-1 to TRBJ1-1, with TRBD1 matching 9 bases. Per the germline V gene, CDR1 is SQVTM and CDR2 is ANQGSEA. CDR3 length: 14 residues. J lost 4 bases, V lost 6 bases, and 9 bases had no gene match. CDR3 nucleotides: TGCAGCGTCGTCAAACAGGGGGCTGGCACTGAAGCTTTCTTT. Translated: CSVVKQGAGTEAFF.